This TCR beta chain is from a study of control samples from healthy donors and cancer patients. CDR1 and CDR2 (germline): SGHVS, FNYEAQ. The CDR3 length is 14 residues. The V end lost 4 bases, the J end lost 3 bases, and 12 bases lay between the germline ends. Clones were read by immunoSEQ multiplex PCR, and TCRdb kept only the in-frame ones, dropping some. The sample has under 130,000 clones; 85% to 90% are singletons. V gene TRBV7-6 combines with J gene TRBJ1-1; perhaps TRBD1 as D (5 bases). Sequencing used PBMCs. The sequence came from a man aged 55 to 70 with lung cancer. This CDR3 is CASSSQGTHTEAFF. The CDR3 nucleotides are TGTGCCAGCAGCTCTCAGGGAACTCACACTGAAGCTTTCTTT.